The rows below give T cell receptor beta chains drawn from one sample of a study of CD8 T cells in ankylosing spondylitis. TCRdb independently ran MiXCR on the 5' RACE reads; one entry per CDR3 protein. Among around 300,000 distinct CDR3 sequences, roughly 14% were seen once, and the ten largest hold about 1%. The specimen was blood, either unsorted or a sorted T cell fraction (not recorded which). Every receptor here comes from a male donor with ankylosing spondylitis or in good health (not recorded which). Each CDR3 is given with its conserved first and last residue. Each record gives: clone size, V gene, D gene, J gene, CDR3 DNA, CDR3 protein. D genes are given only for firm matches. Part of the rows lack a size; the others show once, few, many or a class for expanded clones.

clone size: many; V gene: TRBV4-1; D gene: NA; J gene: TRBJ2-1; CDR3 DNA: TGCGCCAGCAGCCAAGATACGAATGAGCAGTTCTTC; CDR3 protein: CASSQDTNEQFF
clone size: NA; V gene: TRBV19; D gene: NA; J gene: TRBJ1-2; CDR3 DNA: TGTGCCGGGGGACATCAATGGGGCTACACCTTC; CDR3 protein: CAGGHQWGYTF
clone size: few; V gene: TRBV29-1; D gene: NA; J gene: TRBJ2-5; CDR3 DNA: TGCAGCGTTGTACAGGGGGGGATCCAAGAGACCCAGTACTTC; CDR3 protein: CSVVQGGIQETQYF
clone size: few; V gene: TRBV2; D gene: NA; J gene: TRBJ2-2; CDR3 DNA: TGTGCCAGCAGTGAACGCGTGACCGCGAGCGGGGAGCTGTTTTTT; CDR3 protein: CASSERVTASGELFF
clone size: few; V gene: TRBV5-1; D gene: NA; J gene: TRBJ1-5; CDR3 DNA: TGCGCCAGCAGCCCGACGGGATTTGGCAATCAGCCCCAGCATTTT; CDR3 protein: CASSPTGFGNQPQHF
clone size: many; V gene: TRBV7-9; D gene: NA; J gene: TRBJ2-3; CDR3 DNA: TGTGCCAGCAGCTTAGACGGGACTCAGACAGATACGCAGTATTTT; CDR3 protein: CASSLDGTQTDTQYF
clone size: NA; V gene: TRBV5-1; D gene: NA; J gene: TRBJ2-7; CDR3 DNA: TGCGCCAGCAGCCGTTCCTCTTATGACTACGAGCAGTACTTC; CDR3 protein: CASSRSSYDYEQYF
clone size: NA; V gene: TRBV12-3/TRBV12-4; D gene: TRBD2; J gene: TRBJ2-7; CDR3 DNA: TGTGCCAGCAGTCGAGCGGGAACGTCCTACGAGCAGTACTTC; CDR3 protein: CASSRAGTSYEQYF
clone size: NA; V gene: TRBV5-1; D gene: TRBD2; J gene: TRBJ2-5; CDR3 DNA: TGCGCCAGCAGCTCCCCGACTAGCGGGGGACAAGAGACCCAGTACTTC; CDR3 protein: CASSSPTSGGQETQYF
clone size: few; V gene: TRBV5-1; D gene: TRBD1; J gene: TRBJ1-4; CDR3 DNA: TGCGCCAGCAGCTTGGCGGGACAGGGGCTCGAAAAACTGTTTTTT; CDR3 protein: CASSLAGQGLEKLFF
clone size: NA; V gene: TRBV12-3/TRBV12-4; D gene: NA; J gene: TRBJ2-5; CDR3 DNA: TGTGCCAGCAGTTTTATGGGGGGAGAGACCCAGTACTTC; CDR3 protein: CASSFMGGETQYF
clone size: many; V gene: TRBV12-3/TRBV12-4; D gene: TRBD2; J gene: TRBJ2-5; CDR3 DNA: TGTGCCAGCAGCAGCCGTAGCGGGGGTCAACAAGAGACCCAGTACTTC; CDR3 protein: CASSSRSGGQQETQYF
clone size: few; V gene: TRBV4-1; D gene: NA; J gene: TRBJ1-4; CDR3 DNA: TGCGCCAGCAGCCAAGGGTCAGCCGTCGAGGGAAAACTGTTTTTT; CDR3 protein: CASSQGSAVEGKLFF
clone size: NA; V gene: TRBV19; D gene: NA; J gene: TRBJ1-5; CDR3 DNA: TGTGCCAGTAGTTTCTTCAGGGGAGCCAATCAGCCCCAGCATTTT; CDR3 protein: CASSFFRGANQPQHF
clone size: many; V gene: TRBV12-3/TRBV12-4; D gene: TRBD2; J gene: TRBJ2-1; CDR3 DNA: TGTGCCAGCAGTCCCCCCCGCGGGGGGGCCGCAGATGAGCAGTTCTTC; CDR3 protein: CASSPPRGGAADEQFF
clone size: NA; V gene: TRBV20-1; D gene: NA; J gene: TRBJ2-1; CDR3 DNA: TGCAGTGCTAGCCCCCCCAGCCAACCACGCAATGAGCAGTTCTTC; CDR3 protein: CSASPPSQPRNEQFF
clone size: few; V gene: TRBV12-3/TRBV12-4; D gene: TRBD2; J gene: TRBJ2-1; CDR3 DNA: TGTGCCAGCAGTTTCTACGGGGGGGGCGATGAGCAGTTCTTC; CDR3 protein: CASSFYGGGDEQFF
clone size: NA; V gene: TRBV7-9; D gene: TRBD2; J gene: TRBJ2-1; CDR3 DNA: TGTGCCAGCAGCTCTCCCGGACTAGCGGGAGTAGGCGAGCAGTTCTTC; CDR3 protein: CASSSPGLAGVGEQFF
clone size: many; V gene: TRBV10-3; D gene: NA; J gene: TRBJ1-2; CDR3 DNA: TGTGCCATCAGCGGCGAGGCTAACTATGGCTACACCTTC; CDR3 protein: CAISGEANYGYTF
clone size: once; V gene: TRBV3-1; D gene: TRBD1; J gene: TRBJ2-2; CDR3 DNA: TGTGCCAGCAGCCCAGCCAGGGGGCACACCGGGGAGCTGTTTTTT; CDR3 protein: CASSPARGHTGELFF
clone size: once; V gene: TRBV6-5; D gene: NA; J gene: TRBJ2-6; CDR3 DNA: TGTGCCAGCAGTTCCCTGACAGGAGGAAGGGGAGGTGGGGCCAACGTCCTGACTTTC; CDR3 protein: CASSSLTGGRGGGANVLTF
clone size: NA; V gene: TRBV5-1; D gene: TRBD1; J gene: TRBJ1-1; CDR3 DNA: TGCGCCAGCAGCTCATACGGGACAGAGAACACTGAAGCTTTCTTT; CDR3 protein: CASSSYGTENTEAFF
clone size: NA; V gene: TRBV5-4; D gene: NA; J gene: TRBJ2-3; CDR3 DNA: TGTGCCAGCAGCTTTCGGGGAGTTGAAGATACGCAGTATTTT; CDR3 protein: CASSFRGVEDTQYF
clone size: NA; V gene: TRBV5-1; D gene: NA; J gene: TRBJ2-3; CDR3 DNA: TGCGCCAGCACAGGGAAAAACACAGATACGCAGTATTTT; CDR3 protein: CASTGKNTDTQYF
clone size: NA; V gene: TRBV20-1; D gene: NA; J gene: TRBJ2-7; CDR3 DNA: TGCAGTGCTAGATCGGGATTCAGATACGAGCAGTACTTC; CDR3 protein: CSARSGFRYEQYF
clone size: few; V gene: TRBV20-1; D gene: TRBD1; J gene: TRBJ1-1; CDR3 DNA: TGCAGTGCTCTCAAGTGGGGACAGGGGGTGACTGAAGCTTTCTTT; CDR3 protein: CSALKWGQGVTEAFF
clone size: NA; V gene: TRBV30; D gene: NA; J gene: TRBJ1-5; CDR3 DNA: TGTGCCTGGAGTGAGGGTAGCAATCAGCCCCAGCATTTT; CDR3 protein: CAWSEGSNQPQHF
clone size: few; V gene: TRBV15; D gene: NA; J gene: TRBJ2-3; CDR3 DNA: TGTGCCACCAGCGAGGGCCCCCAGGGGACGCAGTATTTT; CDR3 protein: CATSEGPQGTQYF
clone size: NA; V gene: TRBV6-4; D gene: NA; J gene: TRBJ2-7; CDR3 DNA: TGTGCCAGCCGTGAGCTAGCTGTTGGGCAGTACTTC; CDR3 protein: CASRELAVGQYF
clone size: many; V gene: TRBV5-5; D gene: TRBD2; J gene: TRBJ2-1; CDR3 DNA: TGTGCCAGCAGCTCGGGACTAGCGGATTACAATGAGCAGTTCTTC; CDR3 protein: CASSSGLADYNEQFF
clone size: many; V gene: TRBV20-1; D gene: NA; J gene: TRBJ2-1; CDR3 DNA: TGCAGTGCTGGGGGAGTAAAGGATGAGCAGTTCTTC; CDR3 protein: CSAGGVKDEQFF
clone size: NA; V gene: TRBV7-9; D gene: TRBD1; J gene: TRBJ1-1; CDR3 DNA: TGTGCCAGCAGAATACAGGGGAGCGCTGAAGCTTTCTTT; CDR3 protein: CASRIQGSAEAFF
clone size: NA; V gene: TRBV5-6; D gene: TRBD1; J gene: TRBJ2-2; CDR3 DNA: TGTGCCAGCAGCCCCACCGGGACAGGGGGCGGAACCGGGGAGCTGTTTTTT; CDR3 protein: CASSPTGTGGGTGELFF
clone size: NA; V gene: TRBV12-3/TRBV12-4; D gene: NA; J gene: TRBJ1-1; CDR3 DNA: TGTGCCAGCAGTTTCCGGGGGGCAGGGCCGAACACTGAAGCTTTCTTT; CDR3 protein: CASSFRGAGPNTEAFF
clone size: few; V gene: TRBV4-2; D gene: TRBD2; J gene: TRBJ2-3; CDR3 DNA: TGTGCCAGCAGCCAAAGGGGGGGGACTAGTAGCACAGATACGCAGTATTTT; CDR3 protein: CASSQRGGTSSTDTQYF
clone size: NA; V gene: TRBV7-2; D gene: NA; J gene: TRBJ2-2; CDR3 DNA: TGTGCCAGCAGCCCCAACCCAGCCGGGGAGCTGTTTTTT; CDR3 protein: CASSPNPAGELFF
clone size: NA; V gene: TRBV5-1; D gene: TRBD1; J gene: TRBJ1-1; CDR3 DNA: TGCGCCAGCAGCCCGGAAACAGGGGGGAACACTGAAGCTTTCTTT; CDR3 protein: CASSPETGGNTEAFF
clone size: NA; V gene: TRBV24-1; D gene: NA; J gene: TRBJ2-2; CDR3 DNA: TGTGCCACCAGTCCGCAGTCGAACACCGGGGAGCTGTTTTTT; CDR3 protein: CATSPQSNTGELFF
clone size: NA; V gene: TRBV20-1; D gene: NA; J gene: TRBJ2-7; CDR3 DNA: TGCAGTGCTAGAGGGCAGGGGAAACACGAGCAGTACTTC; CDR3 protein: CSARGQGKHEQYF
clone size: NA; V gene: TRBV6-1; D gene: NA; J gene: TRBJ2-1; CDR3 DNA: TGTGCCAGTACCGGGACCGCCGGGATCGATGAGCAGTTCTTC; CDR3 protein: CASTGTAGIDEQFF
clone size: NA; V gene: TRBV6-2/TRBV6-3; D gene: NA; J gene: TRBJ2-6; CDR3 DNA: TGTGCCAGCACCCATCCCGCCCGCTCTGGGGCCAACGTCCTGACTTTC; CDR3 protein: CASTHPARSGANVLTF
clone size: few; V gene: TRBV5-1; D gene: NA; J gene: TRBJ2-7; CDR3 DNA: TGCGCCAGCAGCTCATCGAGAGGAAGCGGGTTCTACGAGCAGTACTTC; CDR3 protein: CASSSSRGSGFYEQYF
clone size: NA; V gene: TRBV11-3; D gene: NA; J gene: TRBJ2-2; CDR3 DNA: TGTGCCAGCAGCTTAGATATGTCCGGGGAGCTGTTTTTT; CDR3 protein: CASSLDMSGELFF
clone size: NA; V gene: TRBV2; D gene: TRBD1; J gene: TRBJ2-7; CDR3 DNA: TGTGCCAGCAGAGCATCAGGACAGGGGACCTACGAGCAGTACTTC; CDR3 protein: CASRASGQGTYEQYF
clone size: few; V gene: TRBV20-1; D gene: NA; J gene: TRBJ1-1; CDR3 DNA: TGCAGTGCTAGGTTACAGGCCGAGGCGTTGAACACTGAAGCTTTCTTT; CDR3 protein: CSARLQAEALNTEAFF
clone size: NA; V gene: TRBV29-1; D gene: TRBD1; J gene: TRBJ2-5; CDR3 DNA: TGCAGCGTTCTACAGGGGGCCAGGGAGACCCAGTACTTC; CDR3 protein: CSVLQGARETQYF
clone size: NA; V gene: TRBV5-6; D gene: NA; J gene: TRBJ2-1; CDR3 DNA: TGTGCCAGCAGCTTAAGGGTAAGGAATGAGCAGTTCTTC; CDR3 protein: CASSLRVRNEQFF
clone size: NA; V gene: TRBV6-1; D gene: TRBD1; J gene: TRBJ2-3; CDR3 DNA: TGTGCCAGCAGTGAAAGGGACAGGCTCACAGATACGCAGTATTTT; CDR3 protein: CASSERDRLTDTQYF
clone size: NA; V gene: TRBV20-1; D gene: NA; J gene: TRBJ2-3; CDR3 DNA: TGCAGTGCTAGACCCCTTTCGGCCCGAGATACGCAGTATTTT; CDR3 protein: CSARPLSARDTQYF
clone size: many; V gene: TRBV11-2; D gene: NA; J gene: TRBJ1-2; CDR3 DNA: TGTGCCAGCAGCTCCGACCGACAATCTAACTATGGCTACACCTTC; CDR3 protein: CASSSDRQSNYGYTF
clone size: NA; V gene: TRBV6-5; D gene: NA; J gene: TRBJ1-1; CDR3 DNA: TGTGCCAGCAGTTACTCGTCAGGGGCGAACACTGAAGCTTTCTTT; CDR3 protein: CASSYSSGANTEAFF
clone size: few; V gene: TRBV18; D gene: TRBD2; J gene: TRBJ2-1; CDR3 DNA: TGTGCCAGCTCACCTCAAAGACTAGCCACCCTCCCCAATGAGCAGTTCTTC; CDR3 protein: CASSPQRLATLPNEQFF
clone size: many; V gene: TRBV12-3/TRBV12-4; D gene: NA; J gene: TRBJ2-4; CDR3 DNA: TGTGCCAGCAGTTTGGTGGGAGCGGCCAAAAACATTCAGTACTTC; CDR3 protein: CASSLVGAAKNIQYF
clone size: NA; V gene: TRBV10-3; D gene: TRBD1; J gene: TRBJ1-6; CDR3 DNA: TGTGCCATCAGGGGATCGACAGGGCCAAATTCACCCCTCCACTTT; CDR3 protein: CAIRGSTGPNSPLHF
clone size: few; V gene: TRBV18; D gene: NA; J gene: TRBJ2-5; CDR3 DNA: TGTGCCAGCTCACCATTGGAACAAGAGACCCAGTACTTC; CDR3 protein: CASSPLEQETQYF
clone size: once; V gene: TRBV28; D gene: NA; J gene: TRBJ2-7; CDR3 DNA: TGTGCCAGCAGTTTTGGGAGAGGGGACCAGTACTTC; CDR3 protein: CASSFGRGDQYF